This entry lists 8 T cell receptor beta chains sequenced from one sample in a study of OX40 agonist ivuxolimab in advanced cancers. Library method: the immunoSEQ multiplex PCR assay. In TCRdb, the immuneACCESS table is reduced to in-frame sequences with V and J assigned. These tables do not hold every clone; where another copy was compared, an unresolved V gene accounts for under half, and the others remain unexplained. In this sample the table shows approximately 60,000 clones, more than 75% of which occur a single time. The top ten clones comprise about 2.3% of the sample. The sequenced sample was CD4+ or CD8+ T cells sorted from blood, obtained in a trial of the OX40 agonist ivuxolimab. The receptors originated from an adult with an advanced solid tumor such as melanoma, head and neck, liver or kidney cancer.

The rearrangement uses TRBV7-2 and TRBJ1-3; D remains unclear. The V end was cut by 0 bases, the J end by 0 bases, with 3 bases between. In germline, CDR1 is SGHTA, CDR2 FQGNSA. The CDR3 is 14 amino acids. As DNA, the CDR3 is TGTGCCAGCAGCTTAGCCCTCTCTGGAAACACCATATATTTT. This encodes CASSLALSGNTIYF.

DNA for the CDR3: TGTGCCAGTATGGGCCAAGCCGAGAATGAAAAACTGTTTTTT. Translated, it gives CASMGQAENEKLFF. V usage is TRBV19 and J usage is TRBJ1-4, with D uncertain. Germline CDR1 and CDR2: LNHDA and SQIVND (reference sequence). The CDR3 is made up of 14 amino acids. Between the trimmed V and J ends, which lost 7 bases and 5 bases, there was a span of 14 bases.

This CDR3 reads CASSPTGSHQPQHF. The DNA for the CDR3 is TGTGCCAGCAGCCCCACAGGGAGCCATCAGCCCCAGCATTTT. The chain employs TRBV7-9 and TRBJ1-5; maybe TRBD1 (6 bases). The germline V and J ends were trimmed by 5 bases and 5 bases, with 13 bases remaining between them. CDR1 SEHNR and CDR2 FQNEAQ come from the germline V gene (reference sequence). The CDR3 is made up of 14 amino acids.

This clone was seen once. The chain joins TRBV7-2 to TRBJ1-4; no firm D call. Germline lookup yields CDR1 SGHTA and CDR2 FQGNSA. V was trimmed by 5 bases and J by 6 bases, leaving 16 bases between them. The CDR3 runs to 15 residues. CDR3 protein: CASSQLTLGHEKLFF. The DNA of the CDR3 is TGTGCCAGCAGCCAATTAACCCTAGGGCATGAAAAACTGTTTTTT.

The chain's CDR3 is CASSLVTDFNEQFF. The DNA of the CDR3 is TGTGCCAGCAGCTTGGTGACGGACTTCAATGAGCAGTTCTTC. J is TRBJ2-1 and V is TRBV5-6; D perhaps matches TRBD2 (5 bases). Germline values: CDR1 SGHDT, CDR2 YYEEEE. Deletions cut 0 bases from V and 6 bases from J, with 10 bases between. CDR3 length: 14 residues.

The DNA for the CDR3 is TGTGCCAGCAGCGGGGACGGTTTCTACGAGCAGTACTTC. Translating it yields CASSGDGFYEQYF. The V gene is TRBV5-6, the J gene TRBJ2-7; D is possibly TRBD1 or TRBD2 (5 bases each). V lost 4 bases to trimming and J lost 3 bases, with 11 bases between them. The CDR3 extends over 13 amino acids. Germline loops: CDR1 SGHDT, CDR2 YYEEEE.

The chain employs TRBV7-2 and TRBJ1-1, with a possible D match to TRBD1 (5 bases). V was clipped by 3 bases and J by 3 bases, with 14 bases between them. Germline V gives CDR1 SGHTA, CDR2 FQGNSA. This CDR3 spans 15 amino acids. The CDR3 spells CASSFDLGLYTEAFF. The CDR3 nucleotides are TGTGCCAGCAGCTTCGATCTGGGACTGTACACTGAAGCTTTCTTT.

V usage is TRBV5-5 and J usage is TRBJ1-1; D uncertain. Trimming removed 1 base from V and 0 bases from J, with 1 base in between. This CDR3 has 12 amino acids. The germline gives CDR1 SGHKS, CDR2 YYEKEE (reference sequence). The CDR3 sequence: CASSLLNTEAFF. The CDR3 DNA sequence: TGTGCCAGCAGCTTGTTGAACACTGAAGCTTTCTTT.